The subject of this entry is one TCR beta chain. TCRdb keeps only in-frame clones here, not all; method: immunoSEQ multiplex PCR. Altogether about 1 million clones are present, 60% to 80% being singletons, with the ten largest covering over 1.3%. This record comes from a study of shared clonotypes between healthy human individuals. This CDR3 is built from 18 residues. Sequences were obtained from memory CD4+ T cells sorted from blood. As for subset: CD45RA-negative fraction. The chain combines TRBV21-1 with TRBJ2-1; the table calls TRBD1, which could not be checked here. TRBV21-1 is given as a pseudogene. The sequence derives from a man younger than 35 in good health. The chain's CDR3 is CASSKAEAGTPSYNEQFF. CDR3 bases: TGTGCCAGCAGCAAAGCTGAAGCCGGGACACCGTCCTACAATGAGCAGTTCTTC.